This TCR beta chain is drawn from a study of blood T cell repertoires in COVID-19. Two negative PCRs, clearance, or symptom resolution had been documented for recovered Cohort 3 donors. V was pared by 5 bases and J by 8 bases, with 14 bases between. Germline assignment: CDR1 KGHDR and CDR2 SFDVKD. CDR3 size: 13 residues. Assay: immunoSEQ multiplex PCR; the TCRdb copy retains only in-frame clones and omits some. The sample yields a few hundred thousand clones, 86% seen once. Material: PBMCs or T cells enriched from blood (not recorded which). The chain combines TRBV24-1 with TRBJ1-2; a possible D gene is TRBD1 (6 bases). This clonotype was obtained from a woman aged 18-30 years who had recovered from COVID-19. The DNA of the CDR3 is TGTGCCACCAGTGCGAAAACAGGGCTAGGCTACACCTTC. Its protein product is CATSAKTGLGYTF.